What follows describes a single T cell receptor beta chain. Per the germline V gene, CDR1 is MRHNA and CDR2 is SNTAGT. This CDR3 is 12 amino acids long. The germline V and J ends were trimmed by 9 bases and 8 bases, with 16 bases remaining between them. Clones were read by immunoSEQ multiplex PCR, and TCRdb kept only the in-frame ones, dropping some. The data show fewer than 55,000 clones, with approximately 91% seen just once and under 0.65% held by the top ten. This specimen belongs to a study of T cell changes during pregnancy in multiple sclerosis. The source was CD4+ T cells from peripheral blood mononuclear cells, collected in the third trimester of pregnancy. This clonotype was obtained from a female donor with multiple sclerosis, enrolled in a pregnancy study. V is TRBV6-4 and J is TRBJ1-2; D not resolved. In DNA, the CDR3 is TGTGCCAGTGGGTTGTACGGGAACGGCTACACCTTC. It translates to CASGLYGNGYTF.